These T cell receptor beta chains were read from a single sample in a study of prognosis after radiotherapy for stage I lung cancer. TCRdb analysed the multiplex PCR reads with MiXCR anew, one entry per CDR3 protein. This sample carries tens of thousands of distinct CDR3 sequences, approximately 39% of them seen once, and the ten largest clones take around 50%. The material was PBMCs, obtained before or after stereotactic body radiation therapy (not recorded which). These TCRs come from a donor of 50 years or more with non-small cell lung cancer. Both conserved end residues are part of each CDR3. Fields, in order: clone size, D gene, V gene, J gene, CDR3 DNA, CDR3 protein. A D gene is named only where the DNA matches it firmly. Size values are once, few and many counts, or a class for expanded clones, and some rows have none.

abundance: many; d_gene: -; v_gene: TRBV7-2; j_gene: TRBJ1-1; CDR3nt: TGTGCCAGCAGCCAATACCCGGCGTTTGAAGCTTTCTTT; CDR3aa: CASSQYPAFEAFF
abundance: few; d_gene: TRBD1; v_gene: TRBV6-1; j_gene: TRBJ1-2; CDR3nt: TGTGCCAGCAGGGGGACAGGTGGCTACACCTTC; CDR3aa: CASRGTGGYTF
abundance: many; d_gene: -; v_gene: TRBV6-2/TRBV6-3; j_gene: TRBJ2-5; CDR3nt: TGTGCCAGCAGTTACGAGGAGACCCAGTACTTC; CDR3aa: CASSYEETQYF
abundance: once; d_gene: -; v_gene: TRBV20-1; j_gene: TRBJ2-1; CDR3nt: TGCAGTGCTAGGGCCCCTATCGGGAAATATGAGCATTTCTTC; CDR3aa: CSARAPIGKYEHFF
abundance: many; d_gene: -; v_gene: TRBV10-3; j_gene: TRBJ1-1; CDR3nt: TGTGCCATACAGGGGAACACTGAAGCTTTCTTT; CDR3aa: CAIQGNTEAFF
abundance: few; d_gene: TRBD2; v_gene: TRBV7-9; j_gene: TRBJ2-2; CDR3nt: TGTGCCAGCGGCTTAGCGGGAGGTACCGGGGAGCTGTTTTTT; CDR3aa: CASGLAGGTGELFF
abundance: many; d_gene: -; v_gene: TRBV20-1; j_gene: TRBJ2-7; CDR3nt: TGCAGTGCTAGTCCCTTCGGGGGCGGTGGTTCCGAGCAGTACTTC; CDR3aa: CSASPFGGGGSEQYF
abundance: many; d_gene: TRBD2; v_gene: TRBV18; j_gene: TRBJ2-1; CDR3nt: TGTGCCAGCTCCGAGTTCCGCAGCGGGAGAGACAATGAGCAGTTCTTC; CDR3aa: CASSEFRSGRDNEQFF
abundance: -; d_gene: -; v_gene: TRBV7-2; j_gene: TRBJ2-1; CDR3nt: TGTGTCAGCAGCTACCCGGTACTAGCTGGGAATGAGCAGTTCTTC; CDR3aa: CVSSYPVLAGNEQFF
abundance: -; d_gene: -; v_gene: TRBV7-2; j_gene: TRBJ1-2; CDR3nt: TGTGCCAGCAGCCCGGGTCCTAACTATGGCTACACCTTC; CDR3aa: CASSPGPNYGYTF
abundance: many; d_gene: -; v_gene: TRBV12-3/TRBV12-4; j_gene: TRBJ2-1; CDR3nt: TGTGCCAGCAGCCATGACGTATCCTCCTACAATGAGCAGTTCTTC; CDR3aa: CASSHDVSSYNEQFF
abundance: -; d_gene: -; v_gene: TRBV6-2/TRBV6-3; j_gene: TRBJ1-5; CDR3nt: TGTGCCAGCAGCCAGGGAGGGACCAATCAGCCCCAGCATTTT; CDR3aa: CASSQGGTNQPQHF
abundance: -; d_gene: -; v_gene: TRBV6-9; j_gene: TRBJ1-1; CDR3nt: TGTGCCAGCAGTTCGGGACAGAACACTGAAGCTTTCTTT; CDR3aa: CASSSGQNTEAFF
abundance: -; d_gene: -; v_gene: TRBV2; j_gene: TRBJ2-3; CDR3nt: TGTGCCAGCAGTTACTCCGCGGCCTCCACAGATACGCAGTATTTT; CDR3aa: CASSYSAASTDTQYF
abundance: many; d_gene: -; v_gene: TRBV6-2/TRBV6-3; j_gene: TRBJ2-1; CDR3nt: TGTGCCAGCAGGGACTACAATGAGCAGTTCTTC; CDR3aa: CASRDYNEQFF
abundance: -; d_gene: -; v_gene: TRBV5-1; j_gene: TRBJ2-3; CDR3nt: TGCGCCAGCAGCCCGGCGGGCACAGATACGCAGTATTTT; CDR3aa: CASSPAGTDTQYF
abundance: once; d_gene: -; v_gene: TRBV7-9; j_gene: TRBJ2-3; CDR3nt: TGTGCCAGCATTCACGGCACATATACGCATTATTTT; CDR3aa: CASIHGTYTHYF
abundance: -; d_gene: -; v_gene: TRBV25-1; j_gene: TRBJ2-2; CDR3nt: TGTGCCAGCAGTGCCCGGGTGAACACCGGGGAGCTGTTTTTT; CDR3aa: CASSARVNTGELFF
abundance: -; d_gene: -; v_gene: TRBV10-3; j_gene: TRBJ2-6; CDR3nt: TGTGCCATCTTTCCGGGACGAGGCTCTGGGGCCAACGTCCTGACTTTC; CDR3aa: CAIFPGRGSGANVLTF
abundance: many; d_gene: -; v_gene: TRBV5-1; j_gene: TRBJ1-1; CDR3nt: TGCGCCAGCAGCTTGGGCGGGGCGAACACTGAAGCTTTCTTT; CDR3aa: CASSLGGANTEAFF
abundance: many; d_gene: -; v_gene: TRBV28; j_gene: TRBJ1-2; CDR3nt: TGTGCCAGCAGTTTCTTACAGCTACCTAACTATGGCTACACCTTC; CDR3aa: CASSFLQLPNYGYTF
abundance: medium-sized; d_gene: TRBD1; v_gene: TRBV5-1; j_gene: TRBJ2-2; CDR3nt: TGCGCCAGCAGCTCGGACAGGGCGAACACCGGGGAGCTGTTTTTT; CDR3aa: CASSSDRANTGELFF
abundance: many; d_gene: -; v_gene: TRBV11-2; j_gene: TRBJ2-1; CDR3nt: TGTGCCAGCACCCCATCCCTTAGCGGCAATGAGCAGTTCTTC; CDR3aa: CASTPSLSGNEQFF
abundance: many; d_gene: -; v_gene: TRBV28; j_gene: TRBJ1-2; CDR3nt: TGTGCCAGCAGTCTGACAAAAACCTATGGCTACACCTTC; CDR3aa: CASSLTKTYGYTF
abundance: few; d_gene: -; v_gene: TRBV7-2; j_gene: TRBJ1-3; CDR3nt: TGTGCCAGCAGCTTAGGGGGTTTGGGGGGAAACACCATATATTTT; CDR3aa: CASSLGGLGGNTIYF
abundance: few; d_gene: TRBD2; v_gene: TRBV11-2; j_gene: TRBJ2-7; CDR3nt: TGTGCCAGCAGCTCTGGGACTAGCGGGGCCTACGAGCAGTACTTC; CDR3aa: CASSSGTSGAYEQYF
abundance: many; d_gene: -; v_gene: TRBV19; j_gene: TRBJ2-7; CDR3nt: TGTGCCCCATGGGATGGGAGCTCCTACGAGCAGTACTTC; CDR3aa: CAPWDGSSYEQYF
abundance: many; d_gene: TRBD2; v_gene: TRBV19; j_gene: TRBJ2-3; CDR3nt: TGTGCCAGTAGTATTACTAGCGGAGGGGGAGATACGCAGTATTTT; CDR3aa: CASSITSGGGDTQYF
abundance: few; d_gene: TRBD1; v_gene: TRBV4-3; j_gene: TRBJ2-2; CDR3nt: TGCGCCAGCAGCCAATATCCAGGGGGACATACCGGGGAGTTGTTTTTT; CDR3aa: CASSQYPGGHTGELFF
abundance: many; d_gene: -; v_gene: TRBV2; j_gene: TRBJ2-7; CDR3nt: TGTGCCTCCAAGGGGGGAGGGCTTGGCGAGCAGTACTTC; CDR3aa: CASKGGGLGEQYF
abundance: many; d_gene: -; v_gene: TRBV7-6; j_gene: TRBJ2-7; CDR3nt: TGTGCCAGCAGCTTAGGGGTCAGGGAAGGTGTGGACGAGCAGTACTTC; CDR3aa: CASSLGVREGVDEQYF
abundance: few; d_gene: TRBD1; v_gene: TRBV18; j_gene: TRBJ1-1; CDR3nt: TGTGCCAGCTCACCTCACCCGACAGGGTACACTGAAGCTTTCTTT; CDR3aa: CASSPHPTGYTEAFF